The clone carrying this T cell receptor beta chain was detected once. This record comes from a study of blood T cell repertoires in COVID-19. This CDR3 region has 14 residues. With V trimmed by 6 bases and J by 1 base, 5 bases remained unmatched. Germline loops: CDR1 MGHDK, CDR2 SYGVNS. TCRdb's table, derived via immunoSEQ multiplex PCR, lists solely in-frame clones and lacks some. Among more than 300,000 clones listed, 87% were seen once. The rearrangement uses TRBV25-1 and TRBJ1-1, with 7 nucleotides matching TRBD1. Sequencing was done on a sample of PBMCs or T cells enriched from blood (not recorded which). This TCR was sampled from a woman under 40 who had recovered from COVID-19. The CDR3 protein is CASRAGGKNTEAFF. The CDR3, as DNA: TGTGCCAGCAGGGCAGGGGGGAAGAACACTGAAGCTTTCTTT.